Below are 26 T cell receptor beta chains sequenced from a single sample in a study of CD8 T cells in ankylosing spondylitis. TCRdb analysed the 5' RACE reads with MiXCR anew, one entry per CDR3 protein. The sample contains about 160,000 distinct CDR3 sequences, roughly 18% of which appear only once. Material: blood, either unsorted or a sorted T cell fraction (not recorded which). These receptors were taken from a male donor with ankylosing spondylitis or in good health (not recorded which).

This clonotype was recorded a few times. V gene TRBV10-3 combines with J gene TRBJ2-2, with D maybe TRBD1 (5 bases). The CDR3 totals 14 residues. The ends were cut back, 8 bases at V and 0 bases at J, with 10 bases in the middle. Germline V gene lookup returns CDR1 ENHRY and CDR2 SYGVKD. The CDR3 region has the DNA TGTGCCATCGGGGCGGCCTCGAACACCGGGGAGCTGTTTTTT. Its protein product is CAIGAASNTGELFF.

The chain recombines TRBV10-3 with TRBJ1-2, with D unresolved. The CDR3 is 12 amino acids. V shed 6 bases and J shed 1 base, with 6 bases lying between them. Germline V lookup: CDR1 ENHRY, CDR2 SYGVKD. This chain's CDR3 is CAIRTINYGYTF. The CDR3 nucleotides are TGTGCCATCAGGACCATTAACTATGGCTACACCTTC.

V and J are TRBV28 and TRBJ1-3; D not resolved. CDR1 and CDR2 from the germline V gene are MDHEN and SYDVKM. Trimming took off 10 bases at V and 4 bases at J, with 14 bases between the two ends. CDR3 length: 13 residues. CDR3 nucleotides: TGTGCCAACCGCGGCGAGGGAGGAAACACCATATATTTT. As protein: CANRGEGGNTIYF. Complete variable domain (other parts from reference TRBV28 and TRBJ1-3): DVKVTQSSRYLVKRTGEKVFLECVQDMDHENMFWYRQDPGLGLRLIYFSYDVKMKEKGDIPEGYSVSREKKERFSLILESASTNQTSMYLCANRGEGGNTIYFGEGSWLTVV.

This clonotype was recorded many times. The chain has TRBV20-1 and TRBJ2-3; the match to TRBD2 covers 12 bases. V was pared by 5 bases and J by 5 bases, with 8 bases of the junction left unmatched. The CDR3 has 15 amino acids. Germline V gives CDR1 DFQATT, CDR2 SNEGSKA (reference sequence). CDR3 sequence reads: CSARSSGRAEDTQYF. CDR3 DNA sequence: TGCAGTGCTCGATCTAGCGGGAGGGCCGAAGATACGCAGTATTTT.

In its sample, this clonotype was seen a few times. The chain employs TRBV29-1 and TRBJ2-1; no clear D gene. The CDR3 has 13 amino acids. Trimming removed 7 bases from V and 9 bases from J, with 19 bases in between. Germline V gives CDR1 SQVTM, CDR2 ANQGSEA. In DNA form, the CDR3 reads TGCAGCGCAGGACCGGCTATGAAGGGTGAGCAGTTCTTC. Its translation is CSAGPAMKGEQFF.

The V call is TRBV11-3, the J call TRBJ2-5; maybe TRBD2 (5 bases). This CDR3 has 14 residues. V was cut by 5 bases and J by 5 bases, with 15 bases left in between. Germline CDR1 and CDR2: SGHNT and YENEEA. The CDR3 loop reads CASSHRGPVETQYF. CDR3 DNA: TGTGCCAGCAGCCATCGAGGGCCGGTTGAGACCCAGTACTTC.

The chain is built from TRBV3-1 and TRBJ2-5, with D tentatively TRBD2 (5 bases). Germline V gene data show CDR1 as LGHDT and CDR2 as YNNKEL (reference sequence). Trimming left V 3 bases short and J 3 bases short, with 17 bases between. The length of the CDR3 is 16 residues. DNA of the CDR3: TGTGCCAGCAGCCACCCCGACGAGGGTTCGGAAGAGACCCAGTACTTC. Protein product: CASSHPDEGSEETQYF.

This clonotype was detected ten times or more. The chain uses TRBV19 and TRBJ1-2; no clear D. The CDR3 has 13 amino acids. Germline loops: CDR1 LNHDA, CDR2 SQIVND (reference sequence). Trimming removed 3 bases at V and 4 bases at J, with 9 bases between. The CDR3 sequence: CASSMGLIYGYTF. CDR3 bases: TGTGCCAGTAGTATGGGTCTTATCTATGGCTACACCTTC. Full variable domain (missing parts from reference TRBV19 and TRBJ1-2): DGGITQSPKYLFRKEGQNVTLSCEQNLNHDAMYWYRQDPGQGLRLIYYSQIVNDFQKGDIAEGYSVSREKKESFPLTVTSAQKNPTAFYLCASSMGLIYGYTFGSGTRLTVV.

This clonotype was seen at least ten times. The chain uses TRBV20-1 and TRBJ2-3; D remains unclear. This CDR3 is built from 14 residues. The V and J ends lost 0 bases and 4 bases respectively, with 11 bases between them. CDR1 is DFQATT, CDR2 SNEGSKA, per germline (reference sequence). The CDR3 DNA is TGCAGTGCTAGAGATGGGCTAGACCCAGATACGCAGTATTTT. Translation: CSARDGLDPDTQYF.

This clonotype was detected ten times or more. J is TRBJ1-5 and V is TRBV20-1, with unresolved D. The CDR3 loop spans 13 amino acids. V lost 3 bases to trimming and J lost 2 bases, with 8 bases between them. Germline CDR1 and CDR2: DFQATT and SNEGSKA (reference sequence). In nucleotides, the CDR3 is TGCAGTGCTAGCAGGAGGGGCAATCAGCCCCAGCATTTT. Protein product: CSASRRGNQPQHF.

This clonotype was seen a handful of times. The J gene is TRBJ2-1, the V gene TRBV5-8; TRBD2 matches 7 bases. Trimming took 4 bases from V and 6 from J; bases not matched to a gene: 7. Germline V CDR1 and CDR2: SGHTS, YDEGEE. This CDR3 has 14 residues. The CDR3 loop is CASSVRDYANEQFF. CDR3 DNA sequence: TGTGCCAGCAGCGTCCGGGACTACGCCAATGAGCAGTTCTTC. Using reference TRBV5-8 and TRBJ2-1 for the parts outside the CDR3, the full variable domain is EAGVTQSPTHLIKTRGQQATLRCSPISGHTSVYWYQQALGLGLQFLLWYDEGEERNRGNFPPRFSGRQFPNYSSELNVNALELEDSALYLCASSVRDYANEQFFGPGTRLTVL.

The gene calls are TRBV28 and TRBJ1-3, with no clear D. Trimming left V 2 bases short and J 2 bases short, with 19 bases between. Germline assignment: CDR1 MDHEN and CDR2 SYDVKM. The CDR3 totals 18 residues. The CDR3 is CASSLRHVTQFAGNTIYF. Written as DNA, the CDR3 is TGTGCCAGCAGTTTACGGCATGTTACTCAATTCGCTGGAAACACCATATATTTT. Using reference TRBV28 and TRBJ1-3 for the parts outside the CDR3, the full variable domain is DVKVTQSSRYLVKRTGEKVFLECVQDMDHENMFWYRQDPGLGLRLIYFSYDVKMKEKGDIPEGYSVSREKKERFSLILESASTNQTSMYLCASSLRHVTQFAGNTIYFGEGSWLTVV.

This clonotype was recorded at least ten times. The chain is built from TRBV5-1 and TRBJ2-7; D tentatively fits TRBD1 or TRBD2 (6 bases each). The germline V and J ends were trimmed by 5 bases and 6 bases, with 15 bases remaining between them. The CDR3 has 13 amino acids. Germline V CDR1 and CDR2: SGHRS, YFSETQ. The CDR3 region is CASRLQGGGEQYF. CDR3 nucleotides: TGCGCCAGCAGATTACAGGGAGGAGGCGAGCAGTACTTC.

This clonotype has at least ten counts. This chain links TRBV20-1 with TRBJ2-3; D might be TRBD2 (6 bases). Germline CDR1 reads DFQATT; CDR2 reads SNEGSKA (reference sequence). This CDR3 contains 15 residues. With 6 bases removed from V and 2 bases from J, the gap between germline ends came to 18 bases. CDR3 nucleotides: TGCAGTGCAAAGCACGAGGGACTTCTCACAGATACGCAGTATTTT. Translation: CSAKHEGLLTDTQYF.

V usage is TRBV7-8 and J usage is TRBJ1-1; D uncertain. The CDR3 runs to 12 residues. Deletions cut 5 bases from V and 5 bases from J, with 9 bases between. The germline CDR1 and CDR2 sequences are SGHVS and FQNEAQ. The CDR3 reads CASSPLRTEAFF. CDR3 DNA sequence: TGTGCCAGCAGCCCACTTCGTACTGAAGCTTTCTTT.

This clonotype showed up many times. In DNA, the CDR3 is TGCGCCAGCAGCTGGGAGGAGGGGTATAAGTTCTTC. It translates to CASSWEEGYKFF. The genes are TRBV5-1 and TRBJ2-1; D is perhaps TRBD2 (6 bases). The CDR3 runs to 12 residues. The V end was cut by 3 bases, the J end by 14 bases, with 15 bases between. Per germline, CDR1 SGHRS and CDR2 YFSETQ. Full variable domain (missing parts from reference TRBV5-1 and TRBJ2-1): KAGVTQTPRYLIKTRGQQVTLSCSPISGHRSVSWYQQTPGQGLQFLFEYFSETQRNKGNFPGRFSGRQFSNSRSEMNVSTLELGDSALYLCASSWEEGYKFFGPGTRLTVL.

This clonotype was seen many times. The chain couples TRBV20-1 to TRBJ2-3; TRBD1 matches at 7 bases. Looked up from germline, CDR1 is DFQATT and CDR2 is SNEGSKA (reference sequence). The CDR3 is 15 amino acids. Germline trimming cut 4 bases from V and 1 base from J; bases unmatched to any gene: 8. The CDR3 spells CSATQGTDGTDTQYF. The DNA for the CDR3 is TGCAGTGCTACCCAAGGGACAGACGGCACAGATACGCAGTATTTT.

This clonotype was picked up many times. CDR3 sequence: CSARVLSGAGKRNTGELFF. DNA for the CDR3: TGCAGTGCTAGAGTTCTTTCGGGGGCGGGGAAGCGCAACACCGGGGAGCTGTTTTTT. V usage is TRBV20-1 and J usage is TRBJ2-2; D may be TRBD1 or TRBD2 (6 bases each). In germline, CDR1 is DFQATT, CDR2 SNEGSKA (reference sequence). The CDR3 spans 19 residues. The V gene lost 1 base and the J gene lost 2 bases, with 23 bases spanning the gap.

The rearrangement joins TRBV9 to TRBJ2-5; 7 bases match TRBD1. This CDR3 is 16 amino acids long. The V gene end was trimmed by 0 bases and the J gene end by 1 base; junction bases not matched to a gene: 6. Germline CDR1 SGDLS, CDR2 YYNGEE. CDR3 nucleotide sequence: TGTGCCAGCAGCGTAGCCGGGACAGCGTTCCAAGAGACCCAGTACTTC. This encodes CASSVAGTAFQETQYF.

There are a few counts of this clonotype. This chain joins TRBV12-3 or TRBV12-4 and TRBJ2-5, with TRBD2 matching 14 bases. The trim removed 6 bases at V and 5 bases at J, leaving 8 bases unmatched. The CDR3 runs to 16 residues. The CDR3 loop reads CASSRGGLAGDETQYF. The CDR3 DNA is TGTGCCAGCAGCAGAGGGGGACTAGCGGGAGATGAGACCCAGTACTTC.

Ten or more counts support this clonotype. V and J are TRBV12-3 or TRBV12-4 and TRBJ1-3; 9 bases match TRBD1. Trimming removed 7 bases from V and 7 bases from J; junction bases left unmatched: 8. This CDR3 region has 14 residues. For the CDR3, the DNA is TGTGCCAGCAACCACCGGGACAGGGTGAACACCATATATTTT. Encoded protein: CASNHRDRVNTIYF.

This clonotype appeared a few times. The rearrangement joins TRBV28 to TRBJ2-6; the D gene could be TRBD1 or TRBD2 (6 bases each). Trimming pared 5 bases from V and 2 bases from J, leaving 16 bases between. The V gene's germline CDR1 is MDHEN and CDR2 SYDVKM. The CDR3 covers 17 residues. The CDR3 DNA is TGTGCCAGCAGTCCCAATGGGGGGCTTCCTGGGGCCAACGTCCTGACTTTC. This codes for CASSPNGGLPGANVLTF.

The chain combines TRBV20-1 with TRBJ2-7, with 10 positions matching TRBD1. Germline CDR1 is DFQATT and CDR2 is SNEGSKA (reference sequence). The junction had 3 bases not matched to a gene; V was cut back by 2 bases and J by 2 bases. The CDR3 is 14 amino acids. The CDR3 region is CSARWDRGAYEQYF. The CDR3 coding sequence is TGCAGTGCTAGATGGGACAGGGGAGCCTACGAGCAGTACTTC.

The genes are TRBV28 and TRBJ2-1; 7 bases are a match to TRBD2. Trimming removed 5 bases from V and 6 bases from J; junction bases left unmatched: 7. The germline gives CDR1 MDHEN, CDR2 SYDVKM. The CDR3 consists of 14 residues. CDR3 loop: CASSAAGLLNEQFF. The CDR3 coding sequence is TGTGCCAGCAGTGCAGCGGGACTACTCAATGAGCAGTTCTTC.

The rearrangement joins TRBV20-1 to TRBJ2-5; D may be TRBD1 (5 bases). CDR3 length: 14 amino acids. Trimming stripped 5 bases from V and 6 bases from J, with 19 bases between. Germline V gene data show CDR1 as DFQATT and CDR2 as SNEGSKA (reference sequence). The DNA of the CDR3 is TGCAGTGCTTATGTAGGGGTGCTCGTGAAGACCCAGTACTTC. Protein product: CSAYVGVLVKTQYF.

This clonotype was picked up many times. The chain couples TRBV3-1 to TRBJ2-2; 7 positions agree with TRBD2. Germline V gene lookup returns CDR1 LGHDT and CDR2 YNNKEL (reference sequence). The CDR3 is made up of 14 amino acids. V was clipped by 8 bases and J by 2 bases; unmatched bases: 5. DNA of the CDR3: TGTGCCAGCTCGCTAGCGGATAACACCGGGGAGCTGTTTTTT. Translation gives CASSLADNTGELFF. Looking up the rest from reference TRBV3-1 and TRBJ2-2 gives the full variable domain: DTAVSQTPKYLVTQMGNDKSIKCEQNLGHDTMYWYKQDSKKFLKIMFSYNNKELIINETVPNRFSPKSPDKAHLNLHINSLELGDSAVYFCASSLADNTGELFFGEGSRLTVL.